This T cell receptor (beta chain) was sequenced during a study of T cells after yellow fever vaccination. Study-wide background: Those fractions that held only low numbers of cells were prepared using the SMART-Seq v4 Ultra Low Input RNA kit. Study conclusions and caveats: Weaker, the secondary response had a peak occurring faster, on day 5 versus 15. High-abundance clonotypes from the bulk population could contaminate FACS-sorted repertoires.

TCRdb called the 5' RACE reads again in MiXCR, with one record for every CDR3 protein. The profile covers 250,000 to 350,000 distinct CDR3 sequences, with 6.8% appearing a single time and roughly 19% taken by the ten largest. The table lists this clonotype with a few counts. What it binds is not known. This CDR3 region has 21 residues. Sample: PBMCs, taken about 49 days after the first yellow fever vaccination. The sequence was collected from a man between 18 and 29 years old who received the YFV17D yellow fever vaccine. The genes are TRBV21-1 and TRBJ1-6. TRBV21-1 is reported as a pseudogene. The DNA for the CDR3 is TGTGCCAGCAAAGCCGCTGAGGCTGAGGCCTATAGTCAGCCATATAATTCACCCCTCCACTTT. Translation: CASKAAEAEAYSQPYNSPLHF.